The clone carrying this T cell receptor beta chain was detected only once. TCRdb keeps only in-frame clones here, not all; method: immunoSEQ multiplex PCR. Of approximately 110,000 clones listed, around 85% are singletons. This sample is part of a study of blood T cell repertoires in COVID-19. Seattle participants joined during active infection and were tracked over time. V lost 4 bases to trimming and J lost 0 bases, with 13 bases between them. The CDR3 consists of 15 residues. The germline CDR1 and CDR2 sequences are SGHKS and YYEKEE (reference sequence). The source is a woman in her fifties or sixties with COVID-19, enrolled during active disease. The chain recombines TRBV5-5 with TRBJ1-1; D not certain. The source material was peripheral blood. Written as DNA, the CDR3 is TGTGCCAGCAGCGCCCCTGGGCAGTTGAACACTGAAGCTTTCTTT. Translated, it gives CASSAPGQLNTEAFF.